The rows below give T cell receptor beta chains drawn from one sample of a study of blood T cell repertoires in COVID-19. TCRdb keeps only in-frame clones here, not all; method: immunoSEQ multiplex PCR. The sample includes about 300,000 clones, nearly 90% of them seen just once. Sequencing was carried out using PBMCs or T cells enriched from blood (not recorded which). The receptors shown here come from a woman in her 50s who had been exposed to COVID-19. Each CDR3 is given with its conserved first and last residue. D genes are given only for firm matches. Rows give clone size only sometimes, using once, few, many, or a class for an expanded clone.

J gene | clone size | D gene | V gene | CDR3 protein | CDR3 DNA
TRBJ2-5 | NA | TRBD2 | TRBV18 | CASSPSGGETQYF | TGTGCCAGCTCACCATCGGGAGGGGAGACCCAGTACTTC
TRBJ2-6 | NA | NA | TRBV5-4 | CASSLDSIISGANVLTF | TGTGCCAGCAGCTTGGACAGCATTATCTCTGGGGCCAACGTCCTGACTTTC
TRBJ1-6 | NA | TRBD1 | TRBV27 | CASSLSGTGVSPLHF | TGTGCCAGCAGTTTATCCGGGACAGGGGTCTCACCCCTCCACTTT
TRBJ1-4 | NA | TRBD1 | TRBV18 | CASSPRPRGQREKLFF | TGTGCCAGCTCACCGAGACCCAGGGGGCAGCGAGAAAAACTGTTTTTT
TRBJ2-5 | NA | NA | TRBV5-1 | CASSLGRDIRRETQYF | TGCGCCAGCAGCTTGGGCCGGGACATCCGACGAGAGACCCAGTACTTC
TRBJ1-4 | NA | TRBD1 | TRBV6-5 | CASRTLTGAGEKLFF | TGTGCCAGCCGGACCTTGACAGGGGCGGGCGAAAAACTGTTTTTT
TRBJ2-3 | NA | TRBD2 | TRBV2 | CASRAGIAGGLTDTQYF | TGTGCCAGCAGGGCGGGCATAGCGGGGGGGTTGACAGATACGCAGTATTTT
TRBJ2-7 | NA | TRBD1 | TRBV7-9 | CASSFSAGTVYYEQYF | TGTGCCAGCAGCTTCTCCGCCGGGACAGTTTACTACGAGCAGTACTTC
TRBJ2-7 | NA | NA | TRBV24-1 | CATSDLGREQYF | TGTGCCACCAGTGATTTGGGGCGCGAGCAGTACTTC
TRBJ2-1 | NA | NA | TRBV4-1 | CASGRDRNNEQFF | TGCGCCTCCGGGAGGGACAGAAACAATGAGCAGTTCTTC
TRBJ1-1 | NA | NA | TRBV12-3/TRBV12-4 | CASSSYTEAFF | TGTGCCAGCAGTTCCTACACTGAAGCTTTCTTT
TRBJ2-5 | NA | TRBD2 | TRBV7-2 | CASSLVLAGGQEQETQYF | TGTGCCAGCAGCTTAGTTCTAGCGGGGGGGCAAGAGCAAGAGACCCAGTACTTC
TRBJ2-3 | NA | TRBD2 | TRBV28 | CASSPAGGNTDTQYF | TGTGCCAGCAGCCCAGCGGGGGGAAACACAGATACGCAGTATTTT
TRBJ1-5 | NA | TRBD1 | TRBV2 | CASSQGGYQPQHF | TGTGCCAGCAGCCAGGGGGGTTATCAGCCCCAGCATTTT
TRBJ1-5 | NA | NA | TRBV6-1 | CASSDPAGFSNQPQHF | TGTGCCAGCAGTGATCCAGCGGGGTTTAGCAATCAGCCCCAGCATTTT
TRBJ2-3 | NA | TRBD1 | TRBV24-1 | CATSRGGGTDTQYF | TGTGCCACCAGTAGAGGGGGCGGGACAGATACGCAGTATTTT
TRBJ1-2 | NA | NA | TRBV12-3/TRBV12-4 | CASSVDRNYGYTF | TGTGCCAGCAGCGTAGACAGGAACTATGGCTACACCTTC
TRBJ1-1 | NA | TRBD1 | TRBV5-4 | CASSLVRQGHTNTEAFF | TGTGCCAGCAGCTTGGTAAGACAGGGACATACGAACACTGAAGCTTTCTTT
TRBJ1-4 | NA | TRBD1 | TRBV7-8 | CASSSQGWFQGATNEKLFF | TGTGCCAGCAGCTCACAGGGGTGGTTCCAGGGAGCAACTAATGAAAAACTGTTTTTT
TRBJ2-3 | NA | TRBD2 | TRBV19 | CASSSTSGGGSDTQYF | TGTGCCAGTAGTTCCACTAGCGGGGGGGGATCAGATACGCAGTATTTT
TRBJ1-5 | NA | TRBD1 | TRBV7-6 | CASSPLRTGDQPQHF | TGTGCCAGCAGCCCCCTAAGGACAGGTGATCAGCCCCAGCATTTT
TRBJ2-4 | NA | TRBD2 | TRBV4-1 | CASSQSGGLAKNIQYF | TGCGCCAGCAGCCAAAGCGGGGGACTAGCCAAAAACATTCAGTACTTC
TRBJ2-7 | NA | TRBD1 | TRBV2 | CASSTPLTGGRSYEQYF | TGTGCCAGCAGTACCCCACTGACAGGGGGGCGCTCCTACGAGCAGTACTTC
TRBJ1-5 | NA | NA | TRBV4-1 | CASSQDGQRNQPQHF | TGCGCCAGCAGCCAAGATGGGCAGCGCAATCAGCCCCAGCATTTT
TRBJ2-2 | NA | NA | TRBV2 | CASSSDRGGTGELFF | TGTGCCAGCAGTAGTGACAGGGGAGGGACCGGGGAGCTGTTTTTT
TRBJ2-7 | NA | TRBD1 | TRBV28 | CASSLGTGEAEQYF | TGTGCCAGCAGTTTGGGGACAGGGGAGGCGGAGCAGTACTTC
TRBJ2-3 | NA | NA | TRBV3-1/TRBV3-2 | CASSREWRSLDTQYF | TGTGCCAGCAGCCGCGAATGGCGGTCGCTAGATACGCAGTATTTT
TRBJ2-5 | NA | NA | TRBV19 | CASSMKGVETQYF | TGTGCCAGTAGTATGAAGGGGGTGGAGACCCAGTACTTC
TRBJ1-6 | NA | NA | TRBV7-8 | CASSTTGPQQGSPLHF | TGTGCCAGCAGCACGACGGGCCCACAGCAGGGATCACCCCTCCACTTT
TRBJ2-3 | NA | TRBD1 | TRBV23-1 | CANDRGEGTDTQYF | TGCGCCAATGACAGGGGGGAAGGGACAGATACGCAGTATTTT
TRBJ1-2 | many | NA | TRBV28 | CASSLKEGMRNGYTF | TGTGCCAGCAGTCTCAAGGAGGGTATGAGGAATGGCTACACCTTC
TRBJ2-7 | few | NA | TRBV11-2 | CASSLPGSHEQYF | TGTGCCAGCAGCCTCCCCGGGAGCCACGAGCAGTACTTC
TRBJ1-2 | NA | TRBD1 | TRBV2 | CASRTGTGGFGYTF | TGTGCCAGCAGGACCGGGACAGGGGGCTTCGGCTACACCTTC
TRBJ1-2 | NA | NA | TRBV5-1 | CASRPAGSNYGYTF | TGCGCCAGCAGACCCGCGGGCTCTAACTATGGCTACACCTTC
TRBJ1-1 | NA | NA | TRBV5-1 | CASSLAGTMNTEAFF | TGCGCCAGCAGCTTGGCGGGGACAATGAACACTGAAGCTTTCTTT
TRBJ1-5 | once | NA | TRBV12-3/TRBV12-4 | CASTQGRDQPQHF | TGTGCCAGCACCCAGGGGAGGGATCAGCCCCAGCATTTT
TRBJ1-2 | NA | NA | TRBV18 | CASSPLTVPASGYTF | TGTGCCAGCTCACCTTTGACAGTGCCCGCTTCGGGCTACACCTTC
TRBJ1-6 | NA | NA | TRBV28 | CASSFTRNNSPLHF | TGTGCCAGCAGTTTTACCAGAAATAATTCACCCCTCCACTTT
TRBJ1-5 | NA | TRBD1 | TRBV6-2/TRBV6-3 | CASSYEPGTGALGMGNQPQHF | TGTGCCAGCAGTTACGAGCCCGGTACAGGGGCATTGGGTATGGGCAATCAGCCCCAGCATTTT
TRBJ1-2 | NA | NA | TRBV28 | CASSLGGNYGYTF | TGTGCCAGCAGTTTAGGAGGGAACTATGGCTACACCTTC
TRBJ2-7 | NA | NA | TRBV5-4 | CASSFGGAQYEQYF | TGTGCCAGCAGCTTTGGAGGGGCTCAATACGAGCAGTACTTC
TRBJ2-7 | once | TRBD2 | TRBV18 | CASSPQGLAGVYEQYF | TGTGCCAGCTCACCCCAGGGACTAGCGGGGGTGTACGAGCAGTACTTC
TRBJ2-5 | NA | TRBD2 | TRBV5-1 | CASSLELAGGLETQYF | TGCGCCAGCAGCTTGGAGCTAGCGGGGGGGTTAGAGACCCAGTACTTC
TRBJ2-6 | NA | TRBD1 | TRBV18 | CASSPRDRSGGANVLTF | TGTGCCAGCTCACCACGGGACAGGAGTGGGGGGGCCAACGTCCTGACTTTC
TRBJ1-2 | NA | NA | TRBV7-9 | CASSLTTTETNGYTF | TGTGCCAGCAGCTTAACGACGACAGAAACGAATGGCTACACCTTC
TRBJ1-6 | NA | TRBD1 | TRBV7-6 | CASSSGQGPGNSPLHF | TGTGCCAGCAGCTCGGGACAGGGGCCCGGTAATTCACCCCTCCACTTT
TRBJ2-5 | NA | TRBD2 | TRBV3-1/TRBV3-2 | CASMLLAGGPETQYF | TGTGCCAGCATGCTACTAGCGGGGGGGCCAGAGACCCAGTACTTC
TRBJ1-2 | NA | TRBD1 | TRBV7-9 | CASSPTGANYGYTF | TGTGCCAGCAGCCCGACAGGGGCCAACTATGGCTACACCTTC
TRBJ1-5 | NA | NA | TRBV28 | CASSPQGNNQPQHF | TGTGCCAGCAGTCCCCAGGGAAATAATCAGCCCCAGCATTTT
TRBJ2-7 | once | TRBD1 | TRBV9 | CASSPQTGISYEQYF | TGTGCCAGCAGCCCACAGACAGGGATCTCCTACGAGCAGTACTTC
TRBJ1-1 | NA | NA | TRBV6-1 | CASSENRYPTEAFF | TGTGCCAGCAGTGAAAACCGGTATCCCACTGAAGCTTTCTTT
TRBJ2-5 | NA | NA | TRBV11-3 | CASSLGRDETQYF | TGTGCCAGCAGCTTAGGCAGGGATGAGACCCAGTACTTC
TRBJ1-3 | NA | NA | TRBV2 | CASSQRPSGNTIYF | TGTGCCAGCAGTCAGCGGCCCTCTGGAAACACCATATATTTT